Listed below are T cell receptor beta chains from one sample, sequenced in a study of blood T cell repertoires in COVID-19. This table comes from immunoSEQ multiplex PCR, and its TCRdb copy is limited to in-frame clones, with some not included. The table includes under 250,000 clones, under 90% detected once. Source material: peripheral blood. The receptors were sampled from a man in his 60s who had recovered from COVID-19. Each CDR3 is given with its conserved first and last residue. D genes are given only for firm matches.

j_gene	d_gene	v_gene	CDR3aa
TRBJ2-1	TRBD2	TRBV7-2	CASSLAPAGTSGGSGPFF
TRBJ2-3	TRBD2	TRBV3-1/TRBV3-2	CASQLWAGDFGTQYF
TRBJ2-7	NA	TRBV10-3	CAISEFESSYEQYF
TRBJ2-3	TRBD2	TRBV11-2	CASSLDRGGSDTQYF
TRBJ2-7	NA	TRBV10-3	CAISGGSLYYEQYF
TRBJ2-2	NA	TRBV7-9	CASSLSGTNTGELFF
TRBJ1-4	TRBD1	TRBV28	CASSSSGTGDEKLFF
TRBJ2-3	TRBD2	TRBV3-1/TRBV3-2	CASSQGTAGGRSTQYF
TRBJ2-7	TRBD2	TRBV3-1/TRBV3-2	CASSLKASGRDTYEQYF
TRBJ1-2	TRBD1	TRBV3-1/TRBV3-2	CASSQVRGLDYGYTF
TRBJ2-7	TRBD2	TRBV5-1	CASSLARELSYEQYF
TRBJ2-7	TRBD1	TRBV12-3/TRBV12-4	CASSNWDRDEQYF
TRBJ2-7	TRBD1	TRBV27	CASSLWGTGGENYEQYF
TRBJ1-2	TRBD1	TRBV12-3/TRBV12-4	CASSWTGGDGYTF
TRBJ2-2	TRBD2	TRBV6-5	CASRVAGENTGELFF
TRBJ2-4	NA	TRBV7-9	CASSLARGYIQYF
TRBJ2-7	NA	TRBV5-1	CASSITGQGSYEQYF
TRBJ2-3	TRBD2	TRBV5-4	CASSLRGEDTQYF
TRBJ2-5	TRBD2	TRBV3-1/TRBV3-2	CASSEGTSGGAMETQYF
TRBJ2-2	NA	TRBV5-6	CASSLVGTYNTGELFF
TRBJ2-7	TRBD1	TRBV19	CASSSLSGTGSYEQYF
TRBJ1-1	NA	TRBV7-2	CASSFLSVAGNTEAFF
TRBJ2-1	TRBD1	TRBV24-1	CATMGTGAYNEQFF